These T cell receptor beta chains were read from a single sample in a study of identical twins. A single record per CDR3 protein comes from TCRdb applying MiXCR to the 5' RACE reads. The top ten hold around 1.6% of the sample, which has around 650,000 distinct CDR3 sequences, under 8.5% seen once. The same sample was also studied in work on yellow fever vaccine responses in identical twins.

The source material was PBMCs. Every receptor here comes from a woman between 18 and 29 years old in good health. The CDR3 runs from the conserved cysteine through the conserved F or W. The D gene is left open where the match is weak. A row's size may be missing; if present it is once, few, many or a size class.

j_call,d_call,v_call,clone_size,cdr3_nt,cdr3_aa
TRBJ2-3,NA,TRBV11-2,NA,TGTGCCAGCAGCCCTTTCCCGGGTACGCAGTATTTT,CASSPFPGTQYF
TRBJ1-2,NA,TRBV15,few,TGTGCCACCAGCAGAGATGGGGGTAGGGACTATGGCTACACCTTC,CATSRDGGRDYGYTF
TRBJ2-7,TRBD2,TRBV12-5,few,TGTGCTAGTGGTTTGGTAATAGCGGGGCAGTCCTACGAGCAGTACTTC,CASGLVIAGQSYEQYF
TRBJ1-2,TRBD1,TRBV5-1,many,TGCGCCAGCAGCTCGGGACAGGGAATGAGTGGCTACACCTTC,CASSSGQGMSGYTF
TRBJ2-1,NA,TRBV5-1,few,TGCGCCAGCAGCTTACGAGCGTCAATCGCCTACAATGAGCAGTTCTTC,CASSLRASIAYNEQFF
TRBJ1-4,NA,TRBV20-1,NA,TGCAGTGCTAAGAGGGGAGCTGAAAAACTGTTTTTT,CSAKRGAEKLFF
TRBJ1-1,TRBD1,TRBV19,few,TGTGCCAGTAGTACGACAGGGAGTCCCACTGAAGCTTTCTTT,CASSTTGSPTEAFF
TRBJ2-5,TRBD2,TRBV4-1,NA,TGCGCCAGCAGCCAAAGTGGACTAGCGGGGGCTACGCAAGAGACCCAGTACTTC,CASSQSGLAGATQETQYF
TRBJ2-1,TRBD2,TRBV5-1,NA,TGCGCCAGCAGCTTTAGCGGGAGCGCGAATGAGCAGTTCTTC,CASSFSGSANEQFF
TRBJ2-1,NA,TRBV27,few,TGTGCCAGCAGTTTCGAAGGACCCAGCTCCTACAATGAGCAGTTCTTC,CASSFEGPSSYNEQFF
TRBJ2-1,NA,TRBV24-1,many,TGTGCCACCAGTGATACAGGGGCGGGACGATCCTACAATGAGCAGTTCTTC,CATSDTGAGRSYNEQFF
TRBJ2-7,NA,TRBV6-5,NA,TGTGCCAGCAGTTATTACAGTCAGGGCGAGCAGTACTTC,CASSYYSQGEQYF
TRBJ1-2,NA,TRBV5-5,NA,TGTGCCAGCAGCCGCGGCCCGGCGGGGGATGGCTACACCTTC,CASSRGPAGDGYTF
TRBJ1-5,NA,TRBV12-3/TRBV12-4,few,TGTGCCAGCCCCGGGGGACGCAATCAGCCCCAGCATTTT,CASPGGRNQPQHF
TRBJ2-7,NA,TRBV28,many,TGTGCCAGCGGACTCATGGTAACCTACGAGCAGTACTTC,CASGLMVTYEQYF
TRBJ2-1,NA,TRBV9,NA,TGTGCCAGCAGCGAACGGGGGATGGCTGGCGATGAGCAGTTCTTC,CASSERGMAGDEQFF
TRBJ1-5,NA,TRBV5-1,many,TGCGCCAGGAGTCCGGGACGCAATCAGCCCCAGCATTTT,CARSPGRNQPQHF
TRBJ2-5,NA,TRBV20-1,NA,TGCAGTGCTAGGAAGGGGAGTCTAGAGACCCAGTACTTC,CSARKGSLETQYF
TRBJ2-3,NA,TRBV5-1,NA,TGCGCCAGCAGCTTCTCTCAGGGTTGGGCAGATACGCAGTATTTT,CASSFSQGWADTQYF
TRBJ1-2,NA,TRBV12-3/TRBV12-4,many,TGTGCCAGCAGTTCCCGGGGGCTTGGGGGCTACACCTTC,CASSSRGLGGYTF
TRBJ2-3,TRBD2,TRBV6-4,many,TGTGCCAGCAGTGACGGGCTAGCGGGGACAGATACGCAGTATTTT,CASSDGLAGTDTQYF
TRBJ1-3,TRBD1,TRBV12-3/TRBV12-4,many,TGTGCCAGCAGTCCTGACAGGGGGCGCGTTGGAAACACCATATATTTT,CASSPDRGRVGNTIYF
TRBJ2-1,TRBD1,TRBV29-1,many,TGCAGCGTCAACAGGGGTCGGTCCTACAATGAGCAGTTCTTC,CSVNRGRSYNEQFF
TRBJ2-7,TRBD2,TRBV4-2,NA,TGTGCCAGCAGCGATCCCGGGACTAGCGGGAGGGCCTCCTACGAGCAGTACTTC,CASSDPGTSGRASYEQYF
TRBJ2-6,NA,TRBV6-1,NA,TGTGCCAGCAGCCGACCCTCAGAGGGTCCTAGGGCCAACGTCCTGACTTTC,CASSRPSEGPRANVLTF
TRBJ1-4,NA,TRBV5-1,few,TGCGCCAGCAGCTTGGAAACCCAAGTTGGGGAAAAACTGTTTTTT,CASSLETQVGEKLFF
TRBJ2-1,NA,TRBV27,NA,TGTGCCAGCAGTTTATTACCCGGCAGCAATGAGCAGTTCTTC,CASSLLPGSNEQFF
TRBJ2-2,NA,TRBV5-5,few,TGTGCCAGCAGCTTGTTTGTTTGGCAGGCTGGGGAGCTGTTTTTT,CASSLFVWQAGELFF
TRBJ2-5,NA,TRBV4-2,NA,TGTGCCAGCAGCCGCGGAAGGGAGACCCAGTACTTC,CASSRGRETQYF
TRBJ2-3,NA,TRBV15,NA,TGTGCCACCACCAGCCCCGGGGCAACAGATACGCAGTATTTT,CATTSPGATDTQYF
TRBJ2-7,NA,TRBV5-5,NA,TGTGCCAGCAGCCCCCCGGGGACCTACGAGCAGTACTTC,CASSPPGTYEQYF
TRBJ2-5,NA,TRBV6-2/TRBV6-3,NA,TGTGCCAGCAGTTACTTCTTCCTCCGGGACTCATACCAAGAGACCCAGTACTTC,CASSYFFLRDSYQETQYF
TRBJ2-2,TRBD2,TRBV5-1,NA,TGCGCCAGCAGCCCCCACGAAGTAGCGGGAAGAACCGGGGAGCTGTTTTTT,CASSPHEVAGRTGELFF
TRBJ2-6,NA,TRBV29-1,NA,TGCAGCGTTGTCAGGCGAGACGCGGCCAACGTCCTGACTTTC,CSVVRRDAANVLTF
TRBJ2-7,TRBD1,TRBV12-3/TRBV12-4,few,TGTGCCAGCAGTTTAATAGGGACAGCCTACGAGCAGTACTTC,CASSLIGTAYEQYF
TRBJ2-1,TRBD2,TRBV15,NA,TGTGCCACCAGCAGGGGGAGGACTAGCGGGTCTAATGAGCAGTTCTTC,CATSRGRTSGSNEQFF
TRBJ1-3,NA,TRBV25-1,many,TGTGCCAGCAGTGAATATGAGGGGTTCTCTGGAAACACCATATATTTT,CASSEYEGFSGNTIYF
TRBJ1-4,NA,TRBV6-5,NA,TGTGCCAGCGGCCTTGGCGATGGAGAAAAACTGTTTTTT,CASGLGDGEKLFF
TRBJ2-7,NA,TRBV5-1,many,TGCGCCAGCAGCTTGGAGCTAGCCCCCTCCTACGAGCAGTACTTC,CASSLELAPSYEQYF
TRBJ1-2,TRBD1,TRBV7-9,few,TGTGCCAGCAGCCACGGGACAGAGCGATATGGCTACACCTTC,CASSHGTERYGYTF
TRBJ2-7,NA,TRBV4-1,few,TGCGCCAGCAGCCAACTATCTGCGCTCCGCTACGAGCAGTACTTC,CASSQLSALRYEQYF
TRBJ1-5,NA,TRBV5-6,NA,TGTGCCAGCAGCTTACGAGGGTTTGGTCAGCCCCAGCATTTT,CASSLRGFGQPQHF
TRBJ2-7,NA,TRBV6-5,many,TGTGCCAGCAGTTACGTTAGCGGAGCCTACGAGCAGTACTTC,CASSYVSGAYEQYF
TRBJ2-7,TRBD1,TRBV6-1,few,TGTGCCAGCAGATCAGGACAGGGTAACTACGAGCAGTACTTC,CASRSGQGNYEQYF
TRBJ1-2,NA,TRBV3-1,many,TGTGCCAGCAGCTCGGACGGGACCTATGGCTACACCTTC,CASSSDGTYGYTF